Listed here are 31 T cell receptor beta chains from one sample, sequenced in a study of T cell responses to AZD1222 COVID-19 vaccine. Here immunoSEQ multiplex PCR was the method, and the copy in TCRdb shows in-frame clones only, minus some. Of 130,000 or so clones listed, about 90% are singletons. Sequencing was performed on peripheral blood, taken 28 days after the second dose of the MenACWY control vaccine. These TCRs come from an adult who received the MenACWY meningococcal vaccine as a control.

In nucleotides, the CDR3 is TGCAGCGTTGACGTAGGCCACGAGCAGTACTTC. This translates into CSVDVGHEQYF. The rearrangement links TRBV29-1 to TRBJ2-7; no firm D call. Trimming shortened V by 3 bases and J by 5 bases, and 8 bases separated the two germline ends. CDR3 length equals 11 residues. Per the germline V gene, CDR1 is SQVTM and CDR2 is ANQGSEA.

The V and J genes are TRBV2 and TRBJ2-5; D remains ambiguous. The V gene's germline CDR1 is SNHLY and CDR2 FYNNEI. Trimming took 7 bases from V and 5 from J, leaving 8 bases between them. CDR3 length equals 11 residues. CDR3 in DNA: TGTGCCAGCACCGCGGAGGAGACCCAGTACTTC. Residues: CASTAEETQYF. Full variable domain (rest looked up from reference TRBV2 and TRBJ2-5): EPEVTQTPSHQVTQMGQEVILRCVPISNHLYFYWYRQILGQKVEFLVSFYNNEISEKSEIFDDQFSVERPDGSNFTLKIRSTKLEDSAMYFCASTAEETQYFGPGTRLLVL.

This clone appeared once. The V call is TRBV29-1, the J call TRBJ1-2; D unclear. The CDR3 length is 10 residues. The germline gives CDR1 SQVTM, CDR2 ANQGSEA. V lost 1 base and J 7 bases, leaving 4 bases between the germline ends. The CDR3 here is CSVEAGGYTF. As DNA, the CDR3 is TGCAGCGTTGAAGCCGGTGGCTACACCTTC.

The CDR3 loop reads CASTGLLDQPQHF. CDR3 nucleotides: TGTGCCAGCACAGGTCTTCTAGACCAGCCCCAGCATTTT. The rearrangement links TRBV28 to TRBJ1-5, with unresolved D. Germline loops: CDR1 MDHEN, CDR2 SYDVKM. The CDR3 extends over 13 amino acids. The V end was cut by 7 bases, the J end by 7 bases, with 14 bases between.

The chain joins TRBV29-1 to TRBJ1-1, with 8 bases fitting TRBD1. The length of the CDR3 is 13 residues. Trimming took 6 bases from V and 6 from J; bases not matched to a gene: 9. Germline V gene lookup returns CDR1 SQVTM and CDR2 ANQGSEA. CDR3 residues: CSVTDRVVSEAFF. The CDR3 nucleotides read TGCAGCGTCACGGACAGGGTAGTGTCTGAAGCTTTCTTT.

This chain links TRBV2 with TRBJ2-2; 11 nucleotides line up with TRBD1. V was clipped by 6 bases and J by 7 bases; unmatched bases: 4. This CDR3 comprises 14 residues. In germline, CDR1 is SNHLY, CDR2 FYNNEI. The CDR3 loop reads CASRAGTGGGELFF. The CDR3 bases are TGTGCCAGCAGGGCCGGGACAGGGGGCGGGGAGCTGTTTTTT.

The chain has TRBV7-2 and TRBJ1-2; possible D gene TRBD1, 5 bases. Germline CDR1 reads SGHTA; CDR2 reads FQGNSA. The CDR3 has 14 amino acids. V was cut by 2 bases and J by 6 bases, with 13 bases left in between. For the CDR3, the DNA is TGTGCCAGCAGCTTATTTGTGGAAGGGGATGGCTACACCTTC. Encoded protein: CASSLFVEGDGYTF.

CDR3 sequence reads: CASSLEVADTQYF. The CDR3 DNA sequence: TGTGCCAGCAGCTTGGAGGTTGCAGATACGCAGTATTTT. The J gene is TRBJ2-3, the V gene TRBV5-5; no clear D gene. V lost 0 bases and J lost 4, with 6 bases in between. The CDR3 covers 13 residues. Germline CDR1 reads SGHKS; CDR2 reads YYEKEE (reference sequence).

The chain links TRBV11-2 to TRBJ1-4, with D possibly being TRBD1 (6 bases). This CDR3 has 15 residues. V lost 3 bases and J lost 0, with 8 bases in between. Germline assignment: CDR1 SGHAT and CDR2 FQNNGV. CDR3 in amino acids: CASSFQGTTNEKLFF. The CDR3 nucleotides are TGTGCCAGCAGCTTTCAGGGGACAACTAATGAAAAACTGTTTTTT.

The V and J genes are TRBV12-3 or TRBV12-4 and TRBJ2-5; D gene ambiguous. The CDR3 loop spans 12 amino acids. The V gene lost 3 bases and the J gene lost 3 bases, with 5 bases spanning the gap. The CDR3 spells CASSFSEETQYF. As DNA, the CDR3 is TGTGCCAGCAGTTTTTCTGAAGAGACCCAGTACTTC.

This clone was seen only once. The J gene is TRBJ2-3, the V gene TRBV29-1, with 9 bases lining up with TRBD2. CDR1 is SQVTM and CDR2 is ANQGSEA in the germline V gene. This CDR3 is built from 11 residues. V lost 5 bases, J lost 10 bases, and 4 bases stayed unmatched. CDR3 region: CSVRREGPQYF. In DNA, the CDR3 is TGCAGCGTTCGGCGGGAGGGCCCGCAGTATTTT.

The chain couples TRBV18 to TRBJ2-2; a weak D match, TRBD2 (6 bases). Germline loops: CDR1 KGHSH, CDR2 LQKENI. The CDR3 spans 19 residues. V was pared by 2 bases and J by 6 bases, with 25 bases between. As DNA, the CDR3 is TGTGCCAGCTCACCAAAGTCGGTTAGTGGGGGGTCGGGCGCCGGGGAGCTGTTTTTT. It is translated as CASSPKSVSGGSGAGELFF.

V is TRBV28 and J is TRBJ2-1; the match to TRBD2 covers 12 bases. Germline CDR1 is MDHEN and CDR2 is SYDVKM. The CDR3 extends over 13 amino acids. Germline trimming cut 4 bases from V and 16 bases from J; bases unmatched to any gene: 8. The DNA of the CDR3 is TGTGCCAGCAGTTCTAGCGGGAGGGCCTTCCCCTTCTTC. Its protein is CASSSSGRAFPFF.

V is TRBV2 and J is TRBJ1-1, with a possible D match to TRBD1 (6 bases). Germline CDR1 reads SNHLY; CDR2 reads FYNNEI. The CDR3 runs 11 residues. V gave up 6 bases and J gave up 6 bases, with 8 bases separating them. Here the CDR3 reads CASRTGPEAFF. As DNA, the CDR3 is TGTGCCAGCAGGACAGGCCCTGAAGCTTTCTTT.

This sequence joins TRBV10-2 and TRBJ2-3, with TRBD2 as a possible D gene (6 bases). This CDR3 has 11 residues. Trimming shortened V by 11 bases and J by 6 bases, and 12 bases separated the two germline ends. Germline CDR1 and CDR2: WSHSY and SAAADI. The DNA for the CDR3 is TGCGCCGCGGGAACGGGGGATACGCAGTATTTT. Translating gives CAAGTGDTQYF.

This chain joins TRBV5-8 and TRBJ2-1; D perhaps matches TRBD1 (6 bases). This CDR3 contains 14 residues. The V end lost 3 bases, the J end lost 4 bases, and 11 bases lay between the germline ends. Germline values: CDR1 SGHTS, CDR2 YDEGEE. CDR3 DNA: TGTGCCAGCAGCTCCCCAGGGGCTTACAATGAGCAGTTCTTC. This translates into CASSSPGAYNEQFF.

The chain uses TRBV19 and TRBJ2-2, with 9 bases fitting TRBD2. This CDR3 comprises 16 residues. In germline, CDR1 is LNHDA, CDR2 SQIVND (reference sequence). V was pared by 3 bases and J by 7 bases, with 9 bases of the junction left unmatched. The CDR3 DNA follows: TGTGCCAGTAGTATTGGGCTAGCGGGGAGCGTCGGGGAGCTGTTTTTT. It specifies CASSIGLAGSVGELFF.

This rearrangement joins TRBV6-2 or TRBV6-3 to TRBJ2-7; TRBD2 matches 7 bases. Germline V lookup: CDR1 MNHEY, CDR2 SVGEGT. The length of the CDR3 is 16 residues. J gave up 6 bases and V 5 bases, and 16 bases lay outside the gene matches. Here the CDR3 DNA reads TGTGCCAGCAGTGACCCCGCCGGGAGGAGCGGGCGCGAGCAGTACTTC. This encodes CASSDPAGRSGREQYF.

The V call is TRBV19, the J call TRBJ2-3; D unclear. The CDR3 covers 16 residues. V lost 1 base, J lost 6 bases, and 17 bases lay in between. Germline V lookup: CDR1 LNHDA, CDR2 SQIVND (reference sequence). CDR3 region: CASSIGVGRDEDTQYF. As DNA, the CDR3 is TGTGCCAGTAGTATAGGTGTTGGAAGGGATGAGGATACGCAGTATTTT.

The rearrangement uses TRBV15 and TRBJ1-2, with TRBD1 matching over 7 bases. V was clipped by 8 bases and J by 6 bases; unmatched bases: 12. The CDR3 spans 14 residues. The V gene's germline CDR1 is LNHNV and CDR2 YYDKDF (reference sequence). Here the CDR3 reads CATSDHDRDNGYTF. The DNA of the CDR3 is TGTGCCACCTCGGATCATGACAGGGATAATGGCTACACCTTC.

The V call is TRBV6-5, the J call TRBJ1-6; maybe TRBD1 (5 bases). From germline, CDR1 is MNHEY and CDR2 SVGAGI. V was shortened by 5 bases and J by 8 bases, with 13 bases between the two germline ends. CDR3 size: 14 residues. The CDR3 is CASSRDLRDSPLHF. In DNA form, the CDR3 reads TGTGCCAGCAGTCGGGACCTTAGGGATTCACCCCTCCACTTT.

V gene TRBV1 combines with J gene TRBJ1-4. TRBV1 is given as a pseudogene. The CDR3 consists of 16 residues. This CDR3 is CTSSQVCRDGDEKLFF. The CDR3 DNA sequence: TGCACCAGCAGCCAAGTTTGCCGGGATGGAGACGAAAAACTGTTTTTT.

The gene calls are TRBV21-1 and TRBJ1-6; no check of the table's D call, TRBD1, against the DNA was made. TRBV21-1 is marked as a pseudogene. This CDR3 spans 18 amino acids. CDR3 nucleotide sequence: TGTGCCAGCAGCAAAGCGAGGAAAGGGGTAGGGAATAATTCACCCCTCCACTTT. It translates to CASSKARKGVGNNSPLHF.

Remarks on this clone: The same CDR3 can be traced to other DNA sequences in this sample. The gene calls are TRBV12-3 or TRBV12-4 and TRBJ2-7; no definite D call. The CDR3 extends over 11 amino acids. The germline V and J ends were trimmed by 4 bases and 2 bases, with 3 bases remaining between them. Written as DNA, the CDR3 is TGTGCCAGCAGTTCCCCCTACGAGCAGTACTTC. This gives the protein CASSSPYEQYF.

The chain carries TRBV29-1 and TRBJ2-4; the D is unclear. The CDR3 is 14 residues long. CDR1 and CDR2 from the germline V gene are SQVTM and ANQGSEA. Trimming took off 7 bases at V and 3 bases at J, with 16 bases between the two ends. CDR3 residues: CSGSDGSGKNIQYF. The CDR3 nucleotides are TGCAGCGGTTCGGACGGCTCCGGCAAAAACATTCAGTACTTC.

The V call is TRBV7-9, the J call TRBJ1-6, with TRBD1 matching 9 bases. Germline CDR1 is SEHNR and CDR2 is FQNEAQ (reference sequence). CDR3 length equals 15 residues. V was pared by 5 bases and J by 6 bases, with 5 bases of the junction left unmatched. This chain's CDR3 is CASSADRGSNSPLHF. The CDR3, as DNA: TGTGCCAGCAGCGCGGACAGGGGTAGTAATTCACCCCTCCACTTT.

This sequence joins TRBV12-5 and TRBJ2-7; D could derive from TRBD1 or TRBD2 (5 bases each). Trimming shortened V by 1 base and J by 3 bases, and 10 bases separated the two germline ends. The CDR3 is 14 residues long. Per germline, CDR1 LGHNT and CDR2 FRNRAP. This chain's CDR3 is CASGLEGRRYEQYF. CDR3 in DNA: TGTGCTAGTGGTTTGGAGGGACGGCGCTACGAGCAGTACTTC.

This sequence joins TRBV19 and TRBJ1-4, with unresolved D. CDR3 length: 14 amino acids. The germline gives CDR1 LNHDA, CDR2 SQIVND (reference sequence). The V end was cut by 3 bases, the J end by 7 bases, with 12 bases between. The CDR3 protein is CASSIPDGSEKLFF. In DNA, the CDR3 is TGTGCCAGTAGTATCCCTGATGGAAGTGAAAAACTGTTTTTT. Filled out from reference TRBV19 and TRBJ1-4, the complete variable domain reads DGGITQSPKYLFRKEGQNVTLSCEQNLNHDAMYWYRQDPGQGLRLIYYSQIVNDFQKGDIAEGYSVSREKKESFPLTVTSAQKNPTAFYLCASSIPDGSEKLFFGSGTQLSVL.

The chain is built from TRBV28 and TRBJ2-3, with 8 bases that match TRBD1. V was pared by 5 bases and J by 4 bases, with 8 bases of the junction left unmatched. The V gene's germline CDR1 is MDHEN and CDR2 SYDVKM. The CDR3 is made up of 15 amino acids. The CDR3 nucleotides read TGTGCCAGCAGTCTCCGGACAGGGTTCGCAGATACGCAGTATTTT. Encoded protein: CASSLRTGFADTQYF.

The CDR3 DNA is TGTGCCAGCAGTGCCATGGGTCGACAGGGCCTAGTAAACTCACCCCTCCACTTT. Protein sequence: CASSAMGRQGLVNSPLHF. The V call is TRBV6-1, the J call TRBJ1-6, with 7 nucleotides matching TRBD1. The CDR3 is 18 amino acids. Germline CDR1 reads MNHNS; CDR2 reads SASEGT. Trimming cost V 4 bases and J 10 bases; bases outside gene matches: 19.

Notes on this clone: Other DNA sequences of this sample code for an identical CDR3. CDR3: CASSLNQPQHF. The CDR3 nucleotides read TGTGCCAGCAGTTTAAATCAGCCCCAGCATTTT. The chain uses TRBV28 and TRBJ1-5; no definite D call. The CDR3 contains 11 residues. The V end was cut by 2 bases, the J end by 4 bases, with 0 bases between. CDR1 is MDHEN, CDR2 SYDVKM, per germline.